This T cell receptor beta chain was profiled in a study of blood T cell repertoires in COVID-19. Overall study context: Some COVID-19 samples were acute and others convalescent; all came from the United States, Italy and Spain.

The length of the CDR3 is 13 residues. CDR1 SQVTM and CDR2 ANQGSEA come from the germline V gene. The ends lost 7 bases at V and 7 bases at J; junction bases unmatched: 4. Study processing details: Amplification from reference gene primers served as the basis for estimated nucleated cell counts. Here immunoSEQ multiplex PCR was the method, and the copy in TCRdb shows in-frame clones only, minus some. V and J calls and clone size are copied from that table; D and trimming were computed from the DNA. The repertoire holds 150,000 to 200,000 clones, with more than 75% as singletons. The sequence was obtained from a human donor in a cohort sampled during active COVID-19. The chain uses TRBV29-1 and TRBJ1-4; 12 bases are a match to TRBD1. The sequenced sample consisted of peripheral blood. This CDR3 reads CSGGTGGGEKLFF. CDR3 nucleotides: TGCAGCGGGGGGACAGGGGGCGGTGAAAAACTGTTTTTT.